These 20 T cell receptor beta chains came from one sample sequenced in a study of CD8 T cells in Susac syndrome. Random hexamers were used to reverse transcribe the RNA input (0.5 to 1 ug). TCRdb reprocessed the immunoSEQ multiplex PCR reads with MiXCR, giving one entry per CDR3 protein. In the table there are 150,000 or so distinct CDR3 sequences, approximately 96% of which are singletons. Sequences were obtained from CD8+ T cells from PBMCs. The receptors derive from a human donor with multiple sclerosis.

This rearrangement joins TRBV2 to TRBJ2-7; TRBD1 agrees at 7 bases. CDR3 size: 17 residues. Germline V lookup: CDR1 SNHLY, CDR2 FYNNEI. The V and J ends lost 2 bases and 2 bases, in that order; junction bases with no gene match: 12. The DNA for the CDR3 is TGTGCCAGCAGTGAATCTGGGACAGACAGACCTACCTACGAGCAGTACTTC. It translates to CASSESGTDRPTYEQYF.

The chain couples TRBV2 to TRBJ1-5, with no clear D. Germline V gene lookup returns CDR1 SNHLY and CDR2 FYNNEI. The V end lost 6 bases, the J end lost 3 bases, and 9 bases lay between the germline ends. The CDR3 has 13 amino acids. This chain's CDR3 is CASSMDYNQPQHF. CDR3 bases: TGTGCCAGCAGCATGGACTACAATCAGCCCCAGCATTTT. Filled out from reference TRBV2 and TRBJ1-5, the complete variable domain reads EPEVTQTPSHQVTQMGQEVILRCVPISNHLYFYWYRQILGQKVEFLVSFYNNEISEKSEIFDDQFSVERPDGSNFTLKIRSTKLEDSAMYFCASSMDYNQPQHFGDGTRLSIL.

This rearrangement joins TRBV20-1 to TRBJ1-1; 11 nucleotides line up with TRBD1. The CDR3 is made up of 15 amino acids. From germline, CDR1 is DFQATT and CDR2 SNEGSKA (reference sequence). V lost 6 bases and J lost 4; bases outside the gene matches: 10. CDR3 DNA: TGCAGTGCCCGGACAGGGGGCACAGGTTTCACTGAAGCTTTCTTT. This codes for CSARTGGTGFTEAFF.

This rearrangement joins TRBV30 to TRBJ2-7; no reliable D call. Trimming shortened V by 5 bases and J by 2 bases, and 7 bases separated the two germline ends. The CDR3 covers 11 residues. CDR1 and CDR2 (germline): GTSNPN, SVGIG (reference sequence). The CDR3 DNA follows: TGTGCCTGGGCAGGAGCCTACGAGCAGTACTTC. Protein: CAWAGAYEQYF.

DNA of the CDR3: TGCGCCAGCAGTGACGTAGTTGGGGGGGCCTACAATGAGCAGTTCTTC. Encoded protein: CASSDVVGGAYNEQFF. This chain joins TRBV4-3 and TRBJ2-1; the match to TRBD2 covers 7 bases. Germline V gene sequence: CDR1 LGHNA, CDR2 YSLEER. V lost 6 bases to trimming and J lost 2 bases; unmatched junction nucleotides: 10. This CDR3 has 16 amino acids.

The chain has TRBV27 and TRBJ2-7; TRBD1 matches 9 bases. V shed 7 bases and J 3 bases; nucleotides not matched to a gene: 10. Germline CDR1 is MNHEY and CDR2 is SMNVEV (reference sequence). The CDR3 totals 15 residues. The CDR3 loop reads CASKVVGQGLYEQYF. CDR3 sequence (DNA): TGTGCCAGCAAGGTAGTGGGACAGGGTCTCTACGAGCAGTACTTC.

The chain links TRBV7-2 to TRBJ1-6, with a weak D call TRBD1 (6 bases). The CDR3 is 17 amino acids. V was cut by 1 base and J by 8 bases, with 18 bases left in between. The germline gives CDR1 SGHTA, CDR2 FQGNSA. DNA of the CDR3: TGTGCCAGCAGCTTAGAAGTTAGGCGCAGGGGCGATTCACCCCTCCACTTT. Its translation is CASSLEVRRRGDSPLHF.

The V gene is TRBV3-1, the J gene TRBJ1-2; no reliable D call. The germline V gene encodes CDR1 LGHDT and CDR2 YNNKEL (reference sequence). V lost 4 bases to trimming and J lost 0 bases, with 12 bases between them. The CDR3 extends over 15 amino acids. Here the CDR3 reads CASSPAERTNYGYTF. CDR3 nucleotides: TGTGCCAGCAGCCCCGCGGAGAGGACTAACTATGGCTACACCTTC.

This chain links TRBV29-1 with TRBJ2-2; D uncertain. Trimming removed 6 bases from V and 4 bases from J, with 12 bases in between. Germline V gene lookup returns CDR1 SQVTM and CDR2 ANQGSEA. This CDR3 has 13 amino acids. The CDR3 DNA follows: TGCAGCGTCTCAGACCGACTCACCGGGGAGCTGTTTTTT. It yields the protein CSVSDRLTGELFF.

This rearrangement joins TRBV29-1 to TRBJ1-2, with 7 bases that match TRBD1. J lost 5 bases, V lost 3 bases, and 9 bases had no gene match. Germline V CDR1 and CDR2: SQVTM, ANQGSEA. The CDR3 totals 14 residues. This chain's CDR3 is CSVDYTGVGYGYTF. As DNA, the CDR3 is TGCAGCGTTGACTATACAGGGGTAGGATATGGCTACACCTTC.

J is TRBJ2-7 and V is TRBV4-1; no reliable D call. Germline loops: CDR1 MGHRA, CDR2 YSYEKL. Trimming removed 3 bases at V and 3 bases at J, with 9 bases between. This CDR3 region has 13 residues. CDR3 sequence: CASSHGQYYEQYF. As DNA, the CDR3 is TGCGCCAGCAGCCACGGGCAGTACTACGAGCAGTACTTC.

V gene TRBV7-3 combines with J gene TRBJ2-7; possible D gene TRBD2, 5 bases. Germline CDR1 is SGHTA and CDR2 is FQGTGA. CDR3 length: 13 amino acids. V was shortened by 7 bases and J by 0 bases, with 10 bases between the two germline ends. CDR3 sequence (DNA): TGTGCCAGCACGCGGGTCAGCTCCTACGAGCAGTACTTC. Translating it yields CASTRVSSYEQYF.

The rearrangement links TRBV2 to TRBJ2-1, with TRBD1 as a possible D gene (5 bases). The CDR3 totals 13 residues. Germline CDR1 SNHLY, CDR2 FYNNEI. Trimming removed 4 bases from V and 6 bases from J, with 10 bases in between. The CDR3 reads CASSGIQGNEQFF. In nucleotides, the CDR3 is TGTGCCAGCAGTGGTATCCAGGGCAATGAGCAGTTCTTC.

J is TRBJ1-5 and V is TRBV6-5, with D unresolved. The germline gives CDR1 MNHEY, CDR2 SVGAGI. V lost 0 bases to trimming and J lost 5 bases, with 8 bases between them. The CDR3 covers 14 residues. CDR3 sequence reads: CASSYSQRYQPQHF. The CDR3 nucleotides are TGTGCCAGCAGTTACTCACAGAGGTATCAGCCCCAGCATTTT.

This clonotype was seen just once. The chain uses TRBV20-1 and TRBJ2-2; D unresolved. With 6 bases removed from V and 2 bases from J, the gap between germline ends came to 7 bases. Germline V gene sequence: CDR1 DFQATT, CDR2 SNEGSKA (reference sequence). The CDR3 runs to 12 residues. In DNA form, the CDR3 reads TGCAGTGCCAGGAGTAACACCGGGGAGCTGTTTTTT. The encoded protein is CSARSNTGELFF.

This sequence joins TRBV29-1 and TRBJ2-3; D is possibly TRBD1 (6 bases). Germline V lookup: CDR1 SQVTM, CDR2 ANQGSEA. The length of the CDR3 is 17 residues. Trimming stripped 4 bases from V and 0 bases from J, with 20 bases between. CDR3 nucleotides: TGCAGCGTTGCGGTCAGGGTGGGGGCCACTAGCACAGATACGCAGTATTTT. It translates to CSVAVRVGATSTDTQYF.

The V gene is TRBV9, the J gene TRBJ2-7; 7 positions agree with TRBD2. The CDR3 extends over 15 amino acids. Germline V gene data show CDR1 as SGDLS and CDR2 as YYNGEE. The trim removed 0 bases at V and 4 bases at J, leaving 7 bases unmatched. CDR3 residues: CASSVDSGAGYEQYF. The CDR3 DNA follows: TGTGCCAGCAGCGTAGACAGCGGGGCCGGTTACGAGCAGTACTTC.

The rearrangement joins TRBV13 to TRBJ1-1, with D possibly TRBD1 on 5 matching bases. Per the germline V gene, CDR1 is PRHDT and CDR2 is FYEKMQ (reference sequence). The CDR3 contains 14 residues. V lost 5 bases, J lost 1 base, and 11 bases lay in between. As DNA, the CDR3 is TGTGCCAGCAGCGGGATGCAGGGGAACACTGAAGCTTTCTTT. This gives the protein CASSGMQGNTEAFF.

The chain combines TRBV13 with TRBJ2-5; TRBD2 is a possible D gene (7 bases). Trimming cost V 5 bases and J 0 bases, with 19 bases left between them. The CDR3 contains 17 residues. Germline CDR1 and CDR2: PRHDT and FYEKMQ (reference sequence). The CDR3, as DNA: TGTGCCAGCAGCCCCCCTAAAGGGGGGGTCCACCAAGAGACCCAGTACTTC. Amino acid sequence: CASSPPKGGVHQETQYF. Full variable domain (missing parts from reference TRBV13 and TRBJ2-5): AAGVIQSPRHLIKEKRETATLKCYPIPRHDTVYWYQQGPGQDPQFLISFYEKMQSDKGSIPDRFSAQQFSDYHSELNMSSLELGDSALYFCASSPPKGGVHQETQYFGPGTRLLVL.

The chain joins TRBV29-1 to TRBJ2-2; 15 positions match TRBD2. The CDR3 sequence is 17 residues long. Germline trimming cut 5 bases from V and 4 bases from J; bases unmatched to any gene: 8. Germline V lookup: CDR1 SQVTM, CDR2 ANQGSEA. Here the CDR3 reads CSVLRTSGGATTGELFF. As DNA, the CDR3 is TGCAGCGTTCTAAGGACTAGCGGGGGGGCGACCACCGGGGAGCTGTTTTTT.